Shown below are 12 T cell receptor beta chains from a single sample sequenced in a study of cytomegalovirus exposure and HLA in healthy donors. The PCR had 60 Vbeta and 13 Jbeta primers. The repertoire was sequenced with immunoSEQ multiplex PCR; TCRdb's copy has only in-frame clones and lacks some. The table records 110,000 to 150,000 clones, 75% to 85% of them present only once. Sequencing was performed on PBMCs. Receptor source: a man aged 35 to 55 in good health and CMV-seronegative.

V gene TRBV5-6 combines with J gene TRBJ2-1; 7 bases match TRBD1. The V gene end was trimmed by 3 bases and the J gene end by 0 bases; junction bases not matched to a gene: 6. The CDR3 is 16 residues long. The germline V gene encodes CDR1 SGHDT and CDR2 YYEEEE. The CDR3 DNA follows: TGTGCCAGCAGCTCCCGATGGGACAGCTCCTACAATGAGCAGTTCTTC. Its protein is CASSSRWDSSYNEQFF. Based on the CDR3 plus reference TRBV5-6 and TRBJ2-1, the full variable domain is DAGVTQSPTHLIKTRGQQVTLRCSPKSGHDTVSWYQQALGQGPQFIFQYYEEEERQRGNFPDRFSGHQFPNYSSELNVNALLLGDSALYLCASSSRWDSSYNEQFFGPGTRLTVL.

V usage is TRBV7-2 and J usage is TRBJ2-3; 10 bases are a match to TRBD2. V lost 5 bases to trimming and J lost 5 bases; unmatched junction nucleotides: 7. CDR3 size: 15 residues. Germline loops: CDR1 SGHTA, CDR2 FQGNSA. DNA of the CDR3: TGTGCCAGCAGCATCAGCGGGGGGGCGGTAGATACGCAGTATTTT. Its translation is CASSISGGAVDTQYF. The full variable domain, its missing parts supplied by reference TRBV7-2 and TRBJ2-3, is GAGVSQSPSNKVTEKGKDVELRCDPISGHTALYWYRQSLGQGLEFLIYFQGNSAPDKSGLPSDRFSAERTGGSVSTLTIQRTQQEDSAVYLCASSISGGAVDTQYFGPGTRLTVL.

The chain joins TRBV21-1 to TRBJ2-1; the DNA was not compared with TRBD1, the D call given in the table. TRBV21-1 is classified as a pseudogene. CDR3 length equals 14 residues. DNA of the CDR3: TGTGCCAGCAGCAAAAGGACAGACTACAATGAGCAGTTCTTC. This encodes CASSKRTDYNEQFF.

CDR3 protein: CASSYRGTVSYEQYF. CDR3 DNA: TGTGCCAGCAGCTATCGAGGGACAGTCTCCTACGAGCAGTACTTC. J is TRBJ2-7 and V is TRBV27; 7 nucleotides match TRBD1. The junction had 8 bases not matched to a gene; V was cut back by 6 bases and J by 0 bases. Germline V gives CDR1 MNHEY, CDR2 SMNVEV (reference sequence). This CDR3 has 15 residues.

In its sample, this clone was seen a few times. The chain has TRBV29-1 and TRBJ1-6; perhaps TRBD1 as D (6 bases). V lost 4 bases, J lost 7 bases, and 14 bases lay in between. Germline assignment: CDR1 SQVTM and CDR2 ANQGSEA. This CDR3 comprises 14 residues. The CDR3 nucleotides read TGCAGCGTTGGCGGGGGCGGAGGGAATTCACCCCTCCACTTT. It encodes CSVGGGGGNSPLHF.

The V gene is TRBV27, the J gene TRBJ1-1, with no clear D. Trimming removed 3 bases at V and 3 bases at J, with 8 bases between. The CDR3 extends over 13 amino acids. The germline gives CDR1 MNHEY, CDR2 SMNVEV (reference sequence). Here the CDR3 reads CASSFLEHTEAFF. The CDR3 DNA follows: TGTGCCAGCAGTTTTTTGGAGCACACTGAAGCTTTCTTT.

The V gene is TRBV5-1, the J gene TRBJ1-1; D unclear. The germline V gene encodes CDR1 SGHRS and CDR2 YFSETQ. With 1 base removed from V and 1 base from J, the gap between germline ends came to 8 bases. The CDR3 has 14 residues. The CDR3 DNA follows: TGCGCCAGCAGCTTGACAGTACAGAACACTGAAGCTTTCTTT. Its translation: CASSLTVQNTEAFF.

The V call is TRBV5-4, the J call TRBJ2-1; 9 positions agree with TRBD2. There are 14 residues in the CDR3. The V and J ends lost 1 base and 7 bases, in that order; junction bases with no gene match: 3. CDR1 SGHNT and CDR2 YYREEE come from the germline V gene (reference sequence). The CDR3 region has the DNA TGTGCCAGCAGCTTGAGGCTAGCGGGGAATGAGCAGTTCTTC. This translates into CASSLRLAGNEQFF.

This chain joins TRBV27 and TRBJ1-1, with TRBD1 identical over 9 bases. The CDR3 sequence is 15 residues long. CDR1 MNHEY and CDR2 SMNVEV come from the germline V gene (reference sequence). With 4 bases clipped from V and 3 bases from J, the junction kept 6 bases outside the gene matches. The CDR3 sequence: CASSSTGQGYTEAFF. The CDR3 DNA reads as TGTGCCAGCAGTTCGACGGGACAGGGTTACACTGAAGCTTTCTTT.

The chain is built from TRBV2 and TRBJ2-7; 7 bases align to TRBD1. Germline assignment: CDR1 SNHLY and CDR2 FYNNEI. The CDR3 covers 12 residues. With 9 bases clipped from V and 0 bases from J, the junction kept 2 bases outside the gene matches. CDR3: CASRQGSYEQYF. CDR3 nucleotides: TGTGCCAGTCGACAGGGCTCCTACGAGCAGTACTTC.

CDR3 sequence: CASSLGDRLSSGNTIYF. The CDR3 DNA is TGTGCCAGCAGTTTAGGGGACAGGCTCAGCTCTGGAAACACCATATATTTT. The chain links TRBV28 to TRBJ1-3; 8 bases map to TRBD1. Per germline, CDR1 MDHEN and CDR2 SYDVKM. J was trimmed by 0 bases and V by 2 bases; bases with no gene match: 6. CDR3 length: 17 residues.

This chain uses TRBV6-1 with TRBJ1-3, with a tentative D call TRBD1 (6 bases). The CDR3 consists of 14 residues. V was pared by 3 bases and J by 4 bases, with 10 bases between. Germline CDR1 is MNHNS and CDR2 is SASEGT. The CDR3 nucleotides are TGTGCCAGCAGTGACGGGGGGCTGGGAAACACCATATATTTT. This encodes CASSDGGLGNTIYF.